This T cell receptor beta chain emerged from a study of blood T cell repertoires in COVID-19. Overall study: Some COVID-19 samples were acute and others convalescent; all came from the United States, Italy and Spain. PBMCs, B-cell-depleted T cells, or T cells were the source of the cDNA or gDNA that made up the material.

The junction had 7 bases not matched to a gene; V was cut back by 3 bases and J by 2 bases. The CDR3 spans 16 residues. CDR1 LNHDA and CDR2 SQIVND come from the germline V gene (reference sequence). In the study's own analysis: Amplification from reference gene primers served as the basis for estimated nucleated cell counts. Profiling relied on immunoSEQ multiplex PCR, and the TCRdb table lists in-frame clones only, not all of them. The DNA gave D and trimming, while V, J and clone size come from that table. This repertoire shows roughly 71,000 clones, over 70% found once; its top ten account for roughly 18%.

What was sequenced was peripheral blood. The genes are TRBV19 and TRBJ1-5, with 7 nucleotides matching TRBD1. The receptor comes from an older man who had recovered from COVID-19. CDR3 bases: TGTGCCAGTAGTATGGGGGGACAGTATCGCAATCAGCCCCAGCATTTT. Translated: CASSMGGQYRNQPQHF.